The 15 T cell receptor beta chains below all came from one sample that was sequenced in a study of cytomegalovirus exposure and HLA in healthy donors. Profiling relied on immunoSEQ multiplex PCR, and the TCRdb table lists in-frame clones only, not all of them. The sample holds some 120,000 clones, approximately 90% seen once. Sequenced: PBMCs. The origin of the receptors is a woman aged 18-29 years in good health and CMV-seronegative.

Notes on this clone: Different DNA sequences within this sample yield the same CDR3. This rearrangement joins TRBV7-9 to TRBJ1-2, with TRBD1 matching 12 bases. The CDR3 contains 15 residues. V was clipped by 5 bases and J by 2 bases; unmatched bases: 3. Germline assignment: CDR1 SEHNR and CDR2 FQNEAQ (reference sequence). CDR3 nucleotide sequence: TGTGCCAGCAGCCCAGGGACAGGGGGCAACTATGGCTACACCTTC. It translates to CASSPGTGGNYGYTF.

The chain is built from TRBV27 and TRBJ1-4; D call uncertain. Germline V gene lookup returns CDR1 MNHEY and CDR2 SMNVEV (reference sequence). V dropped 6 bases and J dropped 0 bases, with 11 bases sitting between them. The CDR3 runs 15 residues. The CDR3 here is CASRQGGATNEKLFF. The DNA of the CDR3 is TGTGCCAGCAGGCAAGGCGGGGCAACTAATGAAAAACTGTTTTTT.

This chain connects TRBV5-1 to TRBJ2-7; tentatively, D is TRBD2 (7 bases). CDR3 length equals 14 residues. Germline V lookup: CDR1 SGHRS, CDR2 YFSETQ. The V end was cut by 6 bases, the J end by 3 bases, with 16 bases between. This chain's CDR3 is CASTLGGAGYEQYF. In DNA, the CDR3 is TGCGCCAGCACCCTTGGGGGGGCCGGCTACGAGCAGTACTTC.

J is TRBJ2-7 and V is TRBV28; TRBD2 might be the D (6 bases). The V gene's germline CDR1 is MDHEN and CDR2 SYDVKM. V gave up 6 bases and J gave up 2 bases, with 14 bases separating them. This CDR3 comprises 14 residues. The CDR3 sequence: CASRSRGNTYEQYF. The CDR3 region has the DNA TGTGCCAGCAGGAGCCGGGGGAACACCTACGAGCAGTACTTC.

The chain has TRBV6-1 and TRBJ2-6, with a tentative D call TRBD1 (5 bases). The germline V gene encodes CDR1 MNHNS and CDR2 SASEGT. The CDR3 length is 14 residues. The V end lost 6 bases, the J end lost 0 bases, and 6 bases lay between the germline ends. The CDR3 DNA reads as TGTGCCAGCAGGGACACCTCTGGGGCCAACGTCCTGACTTTC. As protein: CASRDTSGANVLTF.

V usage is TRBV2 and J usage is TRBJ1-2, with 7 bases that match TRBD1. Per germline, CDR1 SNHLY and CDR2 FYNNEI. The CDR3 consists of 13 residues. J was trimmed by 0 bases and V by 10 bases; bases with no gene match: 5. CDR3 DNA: TGTGCCAACGCGGGACAGCCTAACTATGGCTACACCTTC. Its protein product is CANAGQPNYGYTF. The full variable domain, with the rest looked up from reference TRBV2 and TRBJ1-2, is EPEVTQTPSHQVTQMGQEVILRCVPISNHLYFYWYRQILGQKVEFLVSFYNNEISEKSEIFDDQFSVERPDGSNFTLKIRSTKLEDSAMYFCANAGQPNYGYTFGSGTRLTVV.

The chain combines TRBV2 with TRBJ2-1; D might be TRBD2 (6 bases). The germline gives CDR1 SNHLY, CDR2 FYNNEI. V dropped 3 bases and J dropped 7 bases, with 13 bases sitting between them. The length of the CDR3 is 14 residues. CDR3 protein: CASSDLASSNEQFF. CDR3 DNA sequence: TGTGCCAGCAGTGATCTAGCGTCAAGTAATGAGCAGTTCTTC.

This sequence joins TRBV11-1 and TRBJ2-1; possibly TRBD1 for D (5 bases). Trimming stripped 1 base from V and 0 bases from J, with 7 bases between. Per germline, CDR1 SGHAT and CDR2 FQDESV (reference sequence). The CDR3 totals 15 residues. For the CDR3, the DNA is TGTGCCAGCAGCTTAGACAGGTACTCCTACAATGAGCAGTTCTTC. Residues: CASSLDRYSYNEQFF.

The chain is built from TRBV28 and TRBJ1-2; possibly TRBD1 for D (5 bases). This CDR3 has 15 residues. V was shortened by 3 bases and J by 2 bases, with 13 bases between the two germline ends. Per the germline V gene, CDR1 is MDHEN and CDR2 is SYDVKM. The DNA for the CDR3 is TGTGCCAGCAGTTTGTCGGGGGAGGGGAACTATGGCTACACCTTC. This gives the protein CASSLSGEGNYGYTF.

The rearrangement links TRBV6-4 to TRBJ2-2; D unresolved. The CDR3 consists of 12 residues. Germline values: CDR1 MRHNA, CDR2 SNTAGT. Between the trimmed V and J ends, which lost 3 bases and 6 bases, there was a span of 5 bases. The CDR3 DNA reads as TGTGCCAGCAGTGAGGGCCCCGGGGAGCTGTTTTTT. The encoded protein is CASSEGPGELFF.

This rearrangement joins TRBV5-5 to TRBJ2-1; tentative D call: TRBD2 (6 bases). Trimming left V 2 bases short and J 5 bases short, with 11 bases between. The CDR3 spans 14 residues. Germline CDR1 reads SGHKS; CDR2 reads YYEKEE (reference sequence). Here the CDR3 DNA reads TGTGCCAGCAGCTTTGGGGGGAGAGACAATGAGCAGTTCTTC. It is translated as CASSFGGRDNEQFF.

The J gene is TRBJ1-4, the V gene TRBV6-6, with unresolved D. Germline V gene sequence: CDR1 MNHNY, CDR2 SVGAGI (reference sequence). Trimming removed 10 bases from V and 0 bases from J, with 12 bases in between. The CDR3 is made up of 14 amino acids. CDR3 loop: CATRAGTTNEKLFF. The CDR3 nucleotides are TGTGCCACCCGCGCGGGGACAACTAATGAAAAACTGTTTTTT.

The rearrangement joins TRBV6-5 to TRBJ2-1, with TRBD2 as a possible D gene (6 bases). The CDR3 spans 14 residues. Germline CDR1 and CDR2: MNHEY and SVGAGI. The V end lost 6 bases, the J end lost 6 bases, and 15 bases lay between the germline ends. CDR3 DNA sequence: TGTGCCAGCAGGGATGGGGGGTATGGCAATGAGCAGTTCTTC. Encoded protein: CASRDGGYGNEQFF.

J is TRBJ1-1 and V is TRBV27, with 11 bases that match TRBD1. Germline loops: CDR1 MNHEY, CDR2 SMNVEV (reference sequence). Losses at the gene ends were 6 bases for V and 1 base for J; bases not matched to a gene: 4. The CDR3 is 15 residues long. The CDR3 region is CASSPGTGGNTEAFF. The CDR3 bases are TGTGCCAGCAGCCCCGGGACAGGGGGGAACACTGAAGCTTTCTTT.

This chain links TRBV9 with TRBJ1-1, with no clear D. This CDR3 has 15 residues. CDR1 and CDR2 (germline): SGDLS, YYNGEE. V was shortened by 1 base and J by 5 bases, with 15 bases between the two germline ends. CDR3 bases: TGTGCCAGCAGCGTATTGGAGGGCCCGAGGACTGAAGCTTTCTTT. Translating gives CASSVLEGPRTEAFF.